This T cell receptor (beta chain) originates from a study of cytomegalovirus exposure and HLA in healthy donors. A multiplex PCR was run with 60 Vbeta primers and 13 Jbeta primers. The repertoire was sequenced with immunoSEQ multiplex PCR; TCRdb's copy has only in-frame clones and lacks some. The table has roughly 100,000 clones, about 80% seen once. The study's findings and limits: Likely technical artifact: a cluster of highly shared sequence variants. As a later analysis showed, several of the most significant clusters appeared to be linked to common viral pathogens.

For this clone: Antigen: not known.

There are 13 residues in the CDR3. CDR1 is SGHAT, CDR2 FQNNGV, per germline. Trimming took off 5 bases at V and 6 bases at J, with 10 bases between the two ends. The source material was PBMCs. The chain uses TRBV11-2 and TRBJ2-2; D perhaps matches TRBD2 (5 bases). The TCR comes from a man aged 40-49 years in good health and CMV-seropositive. The CDR3 loop is CASSPTGAGELFF. In nucleotides, the CDR3 is TGTGCCAGCAGCCCCACCGGGGCCGGGGAGCTGTTTTTT.